This entry concerns a single TCR beta chain. The sample belongs to a study of T cell changes during pregnancy in multiple sclerosis. CDR3 length equals 16 residues. Losses at the gene ends were 4 bases for V and 5 bases for J; bases not matched to a gene: 12. Germline V gene sequence: CDR1 MNHEY, CDR2 SVGAGI. Using immunoSEQ multiplex PCR, the repertoire was profiled, and TCRdb retains in-frame clones only, with some absent. Of about 68,000 clones listed, about 92% were seen once; the top ten hold roughly 1.3%. This clonotype originated in a female donor in good health, enrolled as a control in a pregnancy study. V usage is TRBV6-5 and J usage is TRBJ1-2, with 8 bases that match TRBD1. The specimen was peripheral blood, collected in the second trimester of pregnancy. CDR3 protein: CASSSLPSGGGYGYTF. DNA for the CDR3: TGTGCCAGCAGTTCCTTACCATCAGGGGGCGGGTATGGCTACACCTTC.